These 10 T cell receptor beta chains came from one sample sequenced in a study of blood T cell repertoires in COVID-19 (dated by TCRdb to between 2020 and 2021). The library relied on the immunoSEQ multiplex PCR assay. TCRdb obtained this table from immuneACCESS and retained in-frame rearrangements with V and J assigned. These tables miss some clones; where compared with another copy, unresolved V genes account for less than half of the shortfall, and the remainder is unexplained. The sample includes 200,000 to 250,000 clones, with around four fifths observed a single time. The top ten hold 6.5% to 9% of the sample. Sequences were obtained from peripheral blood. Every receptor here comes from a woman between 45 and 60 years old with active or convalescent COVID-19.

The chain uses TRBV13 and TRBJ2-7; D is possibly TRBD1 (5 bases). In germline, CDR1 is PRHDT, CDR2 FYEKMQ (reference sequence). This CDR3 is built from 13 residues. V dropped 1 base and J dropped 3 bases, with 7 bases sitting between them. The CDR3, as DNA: TGTGCCAGCAGCTTAGTAGGGGACTACGAGCAGTACTTC. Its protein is CASSLVGDYEQYF. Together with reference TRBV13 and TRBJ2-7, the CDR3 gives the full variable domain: AAGVIQSPRHLIKEKRETATLKCYPIPRHDTVYWYQQGPGQDPQFLISFYEKMQSDKGSIPDRFSAQQFSDYHSELNMSSLELGDSALYFCASSLVGDYEQYFGPGTRLTVT.

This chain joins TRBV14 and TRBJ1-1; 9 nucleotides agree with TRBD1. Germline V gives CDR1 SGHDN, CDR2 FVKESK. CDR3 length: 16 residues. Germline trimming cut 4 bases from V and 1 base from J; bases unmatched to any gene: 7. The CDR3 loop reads CASSRGYRGQNTEAFF. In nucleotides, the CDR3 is TGTGCCAGCAGCCGTGGCTACAGGGGGCAGAACACTGAAGCTTTCTTT.

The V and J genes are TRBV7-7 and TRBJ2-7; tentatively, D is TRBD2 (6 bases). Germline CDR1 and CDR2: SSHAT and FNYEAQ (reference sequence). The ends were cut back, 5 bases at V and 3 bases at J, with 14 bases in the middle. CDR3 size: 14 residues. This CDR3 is CASSPGGARYEQYF. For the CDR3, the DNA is TGTGCCAGCAGCCCCGGAGGGGCCCGCTACGAGCAGTACTTC.

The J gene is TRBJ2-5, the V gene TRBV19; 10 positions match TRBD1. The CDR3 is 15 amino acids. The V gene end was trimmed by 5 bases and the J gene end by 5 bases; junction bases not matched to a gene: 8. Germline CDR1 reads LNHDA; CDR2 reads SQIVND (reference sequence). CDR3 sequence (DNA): TGTGCCAGTAGTCCGGGACAGGGGAAGAGGGAGACCCAGTACTTC. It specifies CASSPGQGKRETQYF.

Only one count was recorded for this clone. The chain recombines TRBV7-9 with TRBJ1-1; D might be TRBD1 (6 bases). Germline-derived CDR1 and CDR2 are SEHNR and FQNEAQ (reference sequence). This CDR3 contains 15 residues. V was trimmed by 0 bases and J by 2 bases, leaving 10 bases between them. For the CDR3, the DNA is TGTGCCAGCAGCTTAGCCCGGACAGTCAACACTGAAGCTTTCTTT. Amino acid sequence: CASSLARTVNTEAFF.

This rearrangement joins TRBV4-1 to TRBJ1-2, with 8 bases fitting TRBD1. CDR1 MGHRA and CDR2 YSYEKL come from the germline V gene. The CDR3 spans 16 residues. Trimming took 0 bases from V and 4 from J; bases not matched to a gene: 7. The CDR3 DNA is TGCGCCAGCAGCCAAGAGACGAGACAGGGGATCTATGGCTACACCTTC. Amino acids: CASSQETRQGIYGYTF.

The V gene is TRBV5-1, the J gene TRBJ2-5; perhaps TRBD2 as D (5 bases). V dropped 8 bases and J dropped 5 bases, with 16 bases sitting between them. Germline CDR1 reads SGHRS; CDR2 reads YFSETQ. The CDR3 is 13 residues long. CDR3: CASRLWTGETQYF. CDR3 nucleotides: TGCGCCAGTCGCCTTTGGACTGGCGAGACCCAGTACTTC.

The CDR3 coding sequence is TGTGCCAGCAGCCAGGGGGACAGGGAGAATCAGCCCCAGCATTTT. Amino acid sequence: CASSQGDRENQPQHF. The chain links TRBV5-5 to TRBJ1-5; 9 nucleotides line up with TRBD1. This CDR3 comprises 15 residues. CDR1 is SGHKS and CDR2 is YYEKEE in the germline V gene (reference sequence). V lost 4 bases and J lost 4; bases outside the gene matches: 6.

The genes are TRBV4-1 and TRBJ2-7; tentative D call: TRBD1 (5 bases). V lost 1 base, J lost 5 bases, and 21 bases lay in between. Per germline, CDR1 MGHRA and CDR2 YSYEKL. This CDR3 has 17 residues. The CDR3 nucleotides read TGCGCCAGCAGCCAAGTTAGCCCAAGGGGCTCCCCTAACGAGCAGTACTTC. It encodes CASSQVSPRGSPNEQYF.

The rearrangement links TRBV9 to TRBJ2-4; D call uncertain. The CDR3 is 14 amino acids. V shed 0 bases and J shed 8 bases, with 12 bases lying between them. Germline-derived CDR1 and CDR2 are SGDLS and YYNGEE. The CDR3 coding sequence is TGTGCCAGCAGCGTAGGAGCTCGTGATGACATTCAGTACTTC. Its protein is CASSVGARDDIQYF.